Listed below are T cell receptor beta chains from one sample, sequenced in a study of blood T cell repertoires in COVID-19. Clones were read by immunoSEQ multiplex PCR, and TCRdb kept only the in-frame ones, dropping some. Among 15,000 or so clones, around 89% were seen once, and the ten largest hold around 10%. Sequenced material: peripheral blood. The receptors stem from a human donor in a cohort sampled during active COVID-19. The CDR3 runs from the conserved cysteine through the conserved F or W. The D gene is left open where the match is weak. Size is stated for part of the rows, as once, few or many counts, or as a class when the clone is expanded.

TRBV12-5	once	.	TRBJ1-5	CASGALGQGGQPQHF	TGTGCTAGTGGCGCTTTGGGGCAGGGTGGTCAGCCCCAGCATTTT
TRBV20-1	.	TRBD2	TRBJ2-3	CTWRGGAQYF	TGCACCTGGCGGGGGGGGGCGCAGTATTTT
TRBV7-8	.	.	TRBJ1-5	CASSLRGTSNQPQHF	TGTGCCAGCAGCCTCCGGGGGACTAGCAATCAGCCCCAGCATTTT
TRBV5-4	.	.	TRBJ2-4	CASSLDPGNGNIQYF	TGTGCCAGCAGCTTGGACCCGGGGAACGGAAACATTCAGTACTTC
TRBV2	.	TRBD1	TRBJ2-7	CASLNRDRGNEQYF	TGTGCCAGCCTGAACCGGGACAGGGGGAACGAGCAGTACTTC
TRBV13	.	TRBD1	TRBJ1-2	CASSVGRGPTYGYTF	TGTGCCAGCAGCGTCGGCAGGGGGCCAACCTATGGCTACACCTTC
TRBV6-6	.	TRBD1	TRBJ1-5	CASSPGTAVYRGQPQHF	TGTGCCAGCAGTCCCGGGACAGCCGTCTACAGGGGTCAGCCCCAGCATTTT
TRBV2	.	.	TRBJ2-7	CASSETVPEQYF	TGTGCCAGCAGTGAGACAGTTCCAGAGCAGTACTTC
TRBV28	few	.	TRBJ1-6	CATQSYNSPLHF	TGTGCCACCCAGTCCTATAATTCACCCCTCCACTTT
TRBV2	.	TRBD1	TRBJ2-7	CASTSGTGSYEQYF	TGTGCCAGCACCTCCGGGACAGGGTCCTACGAGCAGTACTTC
TRBV5-1	.	TRBD1	TRBJ1-1	CASSPIQGGDTEAFF	TGCGCCAGCAGCCCTATACAGGGGGGGGACACTGAAGCTTTCTTT
TRBV11-2	.	TRBD1	TRBJ2-7	CASSLATLLGTGEYEQYF	TGTGCCAGCAGCTTAGCAACCCTACTTGGGACAGGGGAGTACGAGCAGTACTTC
TRBV18	.	TRBD1	TRBJ2-7	CASSNWGTDSYEQYF	TGTGCCAGCTCGAACTGGGGGACAGACTCCTACGAGCAGTACTTC
TRBV19	.	.	TRBJ1-3	CASSWYPSDVSGNTIYF	TGTGCCAGTAGTTGGTATCCCAGTGATGTCTCTGGAAACACCATATATTTT
TRBV6-6	.	.	TRBJ1-6	CASKPEGEGSPLHF	TGTGCCAGCAAGCCCGAGGGGGAAGGATCACCCCTCCACTTT
TRBV5-1	.	.	TRBJ2-1	CASSLGPYNEQFF	TGCGCCAGCAGCTTGGGGCCTTACAATGAGCAGTTCTTC
TRBV7-9	.	TRBD1	TRBJ1-2	CASSFPGGYGYTF	TGTGCCAGCAGCTTCCCAGGGGGGTATGGCTACACCTTC
TRBV7-2	.	TRBD1	TRBJ2-3	CASSEGARTDTQYF	TGTGCCAGCAGCGAGGGGGCCCGCACAGATACGCAGTATTTT
TRBV30	once	.	TRBJ1-1	CAWTWEPGVNTEAFF	TGTGCCTGGACTTGGGAACCGGGGGTCAACACTGAAGCTTTCTTT
TRBV5-1	once	TRBD1	TRBJ2-7	CASNPTGARAGFYYEQYF	TGCGCCAGCAACCCGACAGGGGCTCGCGCCGGTTTCTACTACGAGCAGTACTTC
TRBV5-1	.	.	TRBJ2-5	CASSLGSGRGQETQYF	TGCGCCAGCAGCTTGGGGTCAGGTAGGGGCCAAGAGACCCAGTACTTC
TRBV2	.	TRBD2	TRBJ2-1	CASSLMSGGYNEQFF	TGTGCCAGCAGCCTTATGAGCGGGGGCTACAATGAGCAGTTCTTC
TRBV15	.	.	TRBJ2-2	CATSRDLVANTGELFF	TGTGCCACCAGCAGAGATCTGGTAGCGAACACCGGGGAGCTGTTTTTT
TRBV7-9	once	TRBD1	TRBJ1-1	CASSWDSNTEAFF	TGTGCCAGCAGCTGGGACAGTAACACTGAAGCTTTCTTT
TRBV7-2	.	TRBD2	TRBJ2-1	CASSSDGASGGYNEQFF	TGTGCCAGCAGTTCCGACGGGGCTAGCGGGGGTTACAATGAGCAGTTCTTC
TRBV9	.	TRBD1	TRBJ1-3	CASSVAGQGFSGNTIYF	TGTGCCAGCAGCGTAGCGGGACAGGGCTTCTCTGGAAACACCATATATTTT
TRBV7-2	.	TRBD2	TRBJ2-3	CASSQLAGYTDTQYF	TGTGCCAGCAGCCAACTAGCGGGGTACACAGATACGCAGTATTTT
TRBV30	.	TRBD1	TRBJ2-1	CAWGRQGSIRGEQFF	TGTGCCTGGGGACGACAGGGGTCCATTCGGGGTGAGCAGTTCTTC
TRBV18	.	.	TRBJ1-1	CASLSGYRDTEAFF	TGTGCCAGCTTATCAGGGTACAGGGACACTGAAGCTTTCTTT
TRBV12-5	.	TRBD1	TRBJ1-1	CASGTTGQARTTEAFF	TGTGCTAGTGGTACAACCGGACAGGCACGAACCACTGAAGCTTTCTTT
TRBV28	.	TRBD2	TRBJ2-1	CASSSRRIAGGAAVSSYNEQFF	TGTGCCAGCAGTTCCCGCCGCATTGCGGGGGGCGCCGCCGTGAGCTCCTACAATGAGCAGTTCTTC
TRBV2	.	TRBD1	TRBJ2-4	CASTRNGPGQGLNIQYF	TGTGCCAGCACTCGAAACGGACCGGGACAGGGCTTAAACATTCAGTACTTC
TRBV9	few	TRBD2	TRBJ2-7	CASSTRWEGNEQYF	TGTGCCAGCAGCACCCGGTGGGAGGGGAACGAGCAGTACTTC
TRBV5-4	once	.	TRBJ1-2	CASSLSRVYGYTF	TGTGCCAGCAGCTTGAGTCGGGTCTATGGCTACACCTTC
TRBV28	.	.	TRBJ2-7	CASSWAFAYEQYF	TGTGCCAGCAGTTGGGCCTTTGCCTACGAGCAGTACTTC
TRBV5-1	.	.	TRBJ1-2	CASSGTGATEIGYTF	TGCGCCAGCAGCGGGACGGGAGCCACGGAGATTGGCTACACCTTC
TRBV12-3/TRBV12-4	.	TRBD1	TRBJ2-2	CASSLIQPGQVFF	TGTGCCAGCAGTTTGATTCAACCCGGACAGGTGTTTTTT
TRBV2	.	.	TRBJ2-2	CASSEFRSLNTGELFF	TGTGCCAGCAGTGAATTCCGCTCACTTAACACCGGGGAGCTGTTTTTT
TRBV7-6	.	.	TRBJ2-1	CASSLVQDGEQFF	TGTGCCAGCAGCTTAGTGCAGGATGGTGAGCAGTTCTTC
TRBV7-8	.	.	TRBJ2-1	CASSLWESSYNEQFF	TGTGCCAGCAGCTTATGGGAGAGCTCCTACAATGAGCAGTTCTTC
TRBV7-9	once	TRBD2	TRBJ2-5	CASSLSGGNQETQYF	TGTGCCAGCAGCTTAAGCGGGGGGAACCAAGAGACCCAGTACTTC
TRBV27	.	TRBD1	TRBJ2-7	CASSLQGAQGYEQYF	TGTGCCAGCAGTTTACAGGGGGCACAAGGGTACGAGCAGTACTTC